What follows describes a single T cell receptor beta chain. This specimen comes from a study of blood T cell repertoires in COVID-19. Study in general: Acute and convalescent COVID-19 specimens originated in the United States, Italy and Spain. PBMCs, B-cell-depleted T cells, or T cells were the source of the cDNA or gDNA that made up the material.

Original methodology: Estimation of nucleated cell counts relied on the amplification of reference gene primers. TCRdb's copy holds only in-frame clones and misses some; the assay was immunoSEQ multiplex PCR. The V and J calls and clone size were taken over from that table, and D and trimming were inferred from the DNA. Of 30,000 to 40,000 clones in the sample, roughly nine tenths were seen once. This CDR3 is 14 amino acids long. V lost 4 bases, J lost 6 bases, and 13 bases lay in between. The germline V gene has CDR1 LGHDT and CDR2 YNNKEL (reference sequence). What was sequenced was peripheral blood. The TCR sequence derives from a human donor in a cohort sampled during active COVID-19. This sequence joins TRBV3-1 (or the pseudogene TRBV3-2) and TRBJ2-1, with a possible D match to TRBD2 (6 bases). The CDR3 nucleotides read TGTGCCAGCAGCCGCGGGACCACCCCCAATGAGCAGTTCTTC. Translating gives CASSRGTTPNEQFF.